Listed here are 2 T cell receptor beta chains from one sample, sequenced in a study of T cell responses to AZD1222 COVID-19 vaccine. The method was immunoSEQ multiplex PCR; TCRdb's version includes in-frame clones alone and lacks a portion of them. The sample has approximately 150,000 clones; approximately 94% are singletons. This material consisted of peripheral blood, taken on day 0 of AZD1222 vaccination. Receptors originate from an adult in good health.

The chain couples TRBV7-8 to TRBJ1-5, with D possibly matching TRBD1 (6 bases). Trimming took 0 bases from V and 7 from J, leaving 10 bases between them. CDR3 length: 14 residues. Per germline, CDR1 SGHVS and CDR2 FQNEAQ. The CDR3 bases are TGTGCCAGCAGCTTAGCGCACAGGGACCAGCCCCAGCATTTT. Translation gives CASSLAHRDQPQHF.

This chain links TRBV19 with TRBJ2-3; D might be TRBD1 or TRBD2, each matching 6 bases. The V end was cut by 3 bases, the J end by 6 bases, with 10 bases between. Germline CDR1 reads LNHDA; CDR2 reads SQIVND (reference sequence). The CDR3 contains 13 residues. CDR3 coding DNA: TGTGCCAGTAGTATCACGGGGGCCGATACGCAGTATTTT. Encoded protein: CASSITGADTQYF.